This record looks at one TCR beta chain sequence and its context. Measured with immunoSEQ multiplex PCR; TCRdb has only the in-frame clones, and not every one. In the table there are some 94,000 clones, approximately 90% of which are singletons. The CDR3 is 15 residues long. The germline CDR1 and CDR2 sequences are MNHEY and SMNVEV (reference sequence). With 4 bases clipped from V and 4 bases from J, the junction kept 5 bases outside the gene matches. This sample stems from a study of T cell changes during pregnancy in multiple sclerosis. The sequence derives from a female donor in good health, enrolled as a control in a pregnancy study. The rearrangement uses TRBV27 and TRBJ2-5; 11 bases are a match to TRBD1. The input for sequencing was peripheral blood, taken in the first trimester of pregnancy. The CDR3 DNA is TGTGCCAGCAGTTGGGGACAGGGGGGAACAGAGACCCAGTACTTC. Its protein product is CASSWGQGGTETQYF.